This entry is about one TCR beta chain. Its antigen remains unknown. This entry is derived from a study of cytomegalovirus exposure and HLA in healthy donors. Trimming pared 3 bases from V and 11 bases from J, leaving 12 bases between. Per germline, CDR1 LNHNV and CDR2 YYDKDF (reference sequence). The CDR3 spans 12 residues. Primers for the PCR totalled 60 Vbeta and 13 Jbeta. Data came from immunoSEQ multiplex PCR; TCRdb stores just in-frame clones and leaves some out. The sample includes 140,000 to 150,000 clones, roughly 71% of them seen just once. Study observations and caveats: It was 160 or so TCR beta chains that were listed as cytomegalovirus-associated. Differences between HLA loci emerged in a later analysis of TCR association rates, with DRB1 most and HLA-C fewest.

The V and J genes are TRBV15 and TRBJ2-3, with D possibly being TRBD2 (6 bases). The receptor was isolated from a man under 40 in good health and CMV-seronegative. The sequencing input was PBMCs. The CDR3 DNA reads TGTGCCACCAGCAGGGGGGGAGGCATGCAGTATTTT. This encodes CATSRGGGMQYF. Full variable domain (outside the CDR3, taken from reference TRBV15 and TRBJ2-3): DAMVIQNPRYQVTQFGKPVTLSCSQTLNHNVMYWYQQKSSQAPKLLFHYYDKDFNNEADTPDNFQSRRPNTSFCFLDIRSPGLGDTAMYLCATSRGGGMQYFGPGTRLTVL.